The rows below give T cell receptor beta chains drawn from one sample of a study of T cells in Graves' hyperthyroidism and ophthalmopathy. MiXCR, run by TCRdb on the multiplex PCR reads, gives a single entry per CDR3 protein. The sample shows around 390,000 distinct CDR3 sequences, around 13% of them seen only once. Sequenced input: blood. The origin of the receptors is a woman aged 25 to 39 with Graves' ophthalmopathy. The CDR3 runs from the conserved cysteine through the conserved F or W. D genes are given only for firm matches. Clone size is given for some rows only: seen once, a few or many times, or a class if the clone is expanded.

V gene: TRBV7-2
D gene: .
clone size: many
J gene: TRBJ2-2
CDR3 protein: CASSLEGRAVGELFF
CDR3 DNA: TGTGCCAGCAGCTTAGAAGGCAGGGCGGTCGGGGAGCTGTTTTTT

V gene: TRBV7-8
D gene: .
clone size: many
J gene: TRBJ2-1
CDR3 protein: CASSSWGDPYNEQFF
CDR3 DNA: TGTGCCAGCAGCTCCTGGGGGGACCCATACAATGAGCAGTTCTTC

V gene: TRBV7-9
D gene: TRBD1
clone size: .
J gene: TRBJ1-6
CDR3 protein: CASSLGVGTGAQSYNSPLHF
CDR3 DNA: TGTGCCAGCAGCTTAGGGGTCGGGACAGGAGCCCAATCCTATAATTCACCCCTCCACTTT

V gene: TRBV6-2/TRBV6-3
D gene: .
clone size: few
J gene: TRBJ2-7
CDR3 protein: CASSYSAGEQYF
CDR3 DNA: TGTGCCAGCAGTTATTCAGCGGGCGAGCAGTACTTC

V gene: TRBV20-1
D gene: TRBD2
clone size: many
J gene: TRBJ2-7
CDR3 protein: CSTISGGSSYEQYF
CDR3 DNA: TGCAGTACCATTAGCGGGGGGTCCTCCTACGAGCAGTACTTC

V gene: TRBV5-1
D gene: .
clone size: few
J gene: TRBJ1-2
CDR3 protein: CASSLVRGEGYTF
CDR3 DNA: TGCGCCAGCAGCTTGGTTAGAGGGGAGGGCTACACCTTC

V gene: TRBV10-3
D gene: TRBD1
clone size: many
J gene: TRBJ1-1
CDR3 protein: CAISPTGQHTEAFF
CDR3 DNA: TGTGCCATCAGTCCGACGGGACAGCACACTGAAGCTTTCTTT

V gene: TRBV20-1
D gene: TRBD1
clone size: many
J gene: TRBJ1-6
CDR3 protein: CSATPGQLSSYNSPLHF
CDR3 DNA: TGCAGTGCTACGCCGGGACAGCTTAGCTCCTATAATTCACCCCTCCACTTT

V gene: TRBV6-1
D gene: .
clone size: .
J gene: TRBJ2-4
CDR3 protein: CASSGQSKNIQYF
CDR3 DNA: TGTGCCAGCAGTGGCCAATCCAAAAACATTCAGTACTTC

V gene: TRBV19
D gene: .
clone size: .
J gene: TRBJ1-6
CDR3 protein: CASSPSSAEWQLGSPLHF
CDR3 DNA: TGTGCCAGTAGTCCAAGCTCTGCTGAATGGCAGTTAGGTTCACCCCTCCACTTT

V gene: TRBV6-1
D gene: .
clone size: few
J gene: TRBJ1-5
CDR3 protein: CASSEREFQPQHF
CDR3 DNA: TGTGCCAGCAGTGAAAGGGAGTTTCAGCCCCAGCATTTT

V gene: TRBV20-1
D gene: .
clone size: many
J gene: TRBJ2-7
CDR3 protein: CSAIEGPGGAYEQYF
CDR3 DNA: TGCAGTGCCATCGAGGGACCGGGCGGGGCCTACGAGCAGTACTTC

V gene: TRBV15
D gene: TRBD1
clone size: .
J gene: TRBJ2-7
CDR3 protein: CATSGAGTGKHEQYF
CDR3 DNA: TGTGCCACCAGCGGTGCCGGGACAGGGAAACACGAGCAGTACTTC

V gene: TRBV29-1
D gene: .
clone size: few
J gene: TRBJ1-2
CDR3 protein: CSVEGQFGYTF
CDR3 DNA: TGCAGCGTTGAAGGGCAATTTGGCTACACCTTC

V gene: TRBV24-1
D gene: .
clone size: many
J gene: TRBJ2-1
CDR3 protein: CATSDFWGSYNEQFF
CDR3 DNA: TGTGCCACCAGTGATTTTTGGGGCTCCTACAATGAGCAGTTCTTC

V gene: TRBV6-1
D gene: .
clone size: many
J gene: TRBJ2-7
CDR3 protein: CASSHRVSGTYPREYF
CDR3 DNA: TGTGCCAGCAGTCATAGAGTTTCGGGCACCTATCCCCGGGAGTACTTC

V gene: TRBV28
D gene: TRBD1
clone size: many
J gene: TRBJ2-7
CDR3 protein: CASRTTGTGGAYEQYF
CDR3 DNA: TGTGCCAGCAGGACGACCGGGACAGGGGGCGCCTACGAGCAGTACTTC

V gene: TRBV14
D gene: TRBD1
clone size: few
J gene: TRBJ2-4
CDR3 protein: CASSQIGFTGGRSIQYF
CDR3 DNA: TGTGCCAGCAGCCAAATAGGATTTACAGGGGGCCGTTCAATTCAGTACTTC

V gene: TRBV2
D gene: .
clone size: many
J gene: TRBJ1-6
CDR3 protein: CASSERVGGSLRNSPLHF
CDR3 DNA: TGTGCCAGCAGTGAAAGGGTCGGTGGCTCGTTGCGTAATTCACCCCTCCACTTT

V gene: TRBV12-3/TRBV12-4
D gene: .
clone size: many
J gene: TRBJ2-2
CDR3 protein: CASSLGRKTGELFF
CDR3 DNA: TGTGCCAGCAGTTTGGGTAGAAAAACCGGGGAGCTGTTTTTT

V gene: TRBV28
D gene: .
clone size: many
J gene: TRBJ1-5
CDR3 protein: CASSWGSGRYSNQPQHF
CDR3 DNA: TGTGCCAGCAGTTGGGGGAGTGGACGGTATAGCAATCAGCCCCAGCATTTT

V gene: TRBV24-1
D gene: .
clone size: .
J gene: TRBJ1-2
CDR3 protein: CATSDTKGVQYGYTF
CDR3 DNA: TGTGCCACCAGTGATACCAAGGGGGTGCAATATGGCTACACCTTC

V gene: TRBV18
D gene: .
clone size: many
J gene: TRBJ1-1
CDR3 protein: CASSPGSGRTEAFF
CDR3 DNA: TGTGCCAGCTCACCTGGCTCAGGTCGCACTGAAGCTTTCTTT

V gene: TRBV13
D gene: .
clone size: .
J gene: TRBJ1-1
CDR3 protein: CARSLEGEGLKTEAFF
CDR3 DNA: TGTGCCAGGAGCTTAGAGGGAGAGGGCCTGAAGACTGAAGCTTTCTTT

V gene: TRBV6-1
D gene: .
clone size: many
J gene: TRBJ2-2
CDR3 protein: CASRGAGRTGELFF
CDR3 DNA: TGTGCCAGCAGGGGGGCAGGGCGGACCGGGGAGCTGTTTTTT

V gene: TRBV28
D gene: .
clone size: many
J gene: TRBJ2-7
CDR3 protein: CASSLPGVYRGYEQYF
CDR3 DNA: TGTGCCAGCAGTTTACCGGGGGTATACAGGGGCTACGAGCAGTACTTC

V gene: TRBV18
D gene: .
clone size: many
J gene: TRBJ1-2
CDR3 protein: CASSTGSSNYGYTF
CDR3 DNA: TGTGCCAGCTCAACAGGGAGCTCGAACTATGGCTACACCTTC

V gene: TRBV9
D gene: TRBD1
clone size: few
J gene: TRBJ2-2
CDR3 protein: CASSVGAGGTGELFF
CDR3 DNA: TGTGCCAGCAGCGTAGGGGCAGGGGGTACCGGGGAGCTGTTTTTT

V gene: TRBV10-2
D gene: .
clone size: few
J gene: TRBJ2-5
CDR3 protein: CASSDSRIDQETQYF
CDR3 DNA: TGCGCCAGCAGTGACTCACGGATCGACCAAGAGACCCAGTACTTC

V gene: TRBV10-3
D gene: TRBD1
clone size: few
J gene: TRBJ2-7
CDR3 protein: CAIRGTGGTYEQYF
CDR3 DNA: TGTGCCATCAGGGGGACAGGGGGAACCTACGAGCAGTACTTC

V gene: TRBV6-1
D gene: TRBD1
clone size: many
J gene: TRBJ2-5
CDR3 protein: CASRPAGQVIYF
CDR3 DNA: TGTGCCAGCCGACCCGCAGGACAGGTGATTTACTTC

V gene: TRBV24-1
D gene: .
clone size: few
J gene: TRBJ2-2
CDR3 protein: CATSDLGPGVPNTGELFF
CDR3 DNA: TGTGCCACCAGTGATTTGGGGCCAGGGGTGCCGAACACCGGGGAGCTGTTTTTT

V gene: TRBV28
D gene: TRBD2
clone size: many
J gene: TRBJ2-5
CDR3 protein: CASRGGGIQETQYF
CDR3 DNA: TGTGCCAGCAGGGGGGGAGGGATCCAAGAGACCCAGTACTTC

V gene: TRBV10-3
D gene: TRBD2
clone size: many
J gene: TRBJ2-3
CDR3 protein: CAISETSGVSTDTQYF
CDR3 DNA: TGTGCCATCAGTGAGACTAGCGGGGTTAGCACAGATACGCAGTATTTT

V gene: TRBV11-3
D gene: TRBD1
clone size: many
J gene: TRBJ2-7
CDR3 protein: CASSLSQQGSSYEQYF
CDR3 DNA: TGTGCCAGCAGTTTATCACAACAGGGGAGCTCCTACGAGCAGTACTTC

V gene: TRBV18
D gene: TRBD1
clone size: many
J gene: TRBJ2-1
CDR3 protein: CASSPPDRTRDNEQFF
CDR3 DNA: TGTGCCAGCTCACCACCGGACAGGACCCGTGACAATGAGCAGTTCTTC

V gene: TRBV28
D gene: .
clone size: many
J gene: TRBJ1-1
CDR3 protein: CASSFQGNTEAFF
CDR3 DNA: TGTGCCAGCAGTTTTCAGGGGAACACTGAAGCTTTCTTT